Following are 11 T cell receptor beta chains from one sample sequenced in a study of vaccination effects on CD4 cells after COVID-19. Method: immunoSEQ multiplex PCR; TCRdb's copy keeps in-frame clones and lacks some. The sample lists over 55,000 clones, roughly 81% occurring once. After expansion with viral peptide pools in the ViraFEST assay, antigen-specific CD4+ T cells were sequenced. Between days 10 and 11 of culture, CD4+ T cells were separated out. Their antigens are not known. The sequenced sample was CD4+ T cells from PBMCs cultured with HCoV-229E spike peptides, obtained before COVID-19 vaccination. These receptor sequences come from a human donor who received a COVID-19 vaccine.

This clone has just a few counts. This rearrangement joins TRBV6-1 to TRBJ1-5; 8 nucleotides line up with TRBD1. Looked up from germline, CDR1 is MNHNS and CDR2 is SASEGT. This CDR3 contains 16 residues. The V gene end was trimmed by 3 bases and the J gene end by 6 bases; junction bases not matched to a gene: 10. CDR3 residues: CASSDPGQAITQPQHF. CDR3 bases: TGTGCCAGCAGTGACCCGGGACAGGCGATTACTCAGCCCCAGCATTTT.

The V and J genes are TRBV24-1 and TRBJ2-5; D not certain. The germline V and J ends were trimmed by 4 bases and 5 bases, with 16 bases remaining between them. The CDR3 has 15 residues. The germline V gene encodes CDR1 KGHDR and CDR2 SFDVKD. The CDR3 coding sequence is TGTGCCACCAGTGACCCTTTCGGACCTGGGGAGACCCAGTACTTC. Its protein product is CATSDPFGPGETQYF.

Notes on this clone: A read error may account for a junction end that differs from germline. The chain has TRBV6-1 and TRBJ2-4, with 9 nucleotides matching TRBD1. This CDR3 spans 15 amino acids. CDR1 MNHNS and CDR2 SASEGT come from the germline V gene. The DNA of the CDR3 is TGTGCCAGCGGTGAAGGGACAGGGAGGATAAACATTCAGTACTTC. As protein: CASGEGTGRINIQYF.

This chain links TRBV6-6 with TRBJ2-2; the D gene is possibly TRBD1 (5 bases). CDR1 is MNHNY and CDR2 is SVGAGI in the germline V gene (reference sequence). The CDR3 covers 16 residues. Trimming removed 6 bases from V and 3 bases from J, with 17 bases in between. CDR3 residues: CASSNGDSFYTGELFF. In DNA, the CDR3 is TGTGCCAGCAGCAACGGAGACAGTTTTTACACCGGGGAGCTGTTTTTT.

This chain's CDR3 is CASSQDWHTYTF. DNA of the CDR3: TGTGCCAGCAGCCAAGATTGGCACACTTACACCTTC. The chain links TRBV3-1 (or the pseudogene TRBV3-2) to TRBJ1-2; D is unresolved. CDR1 is LGHDT, CDR2 YNNKEL, per germline (reference sequence). This CDR3 is built from 12 residues. Trimming stripped 0 bases from V and 11 bases from J, with 10 bases between.

V is TRBV12-5 and J is TRBJ1-5; D not resolved. The V and J ends lost 2 bases and 4 bases respectively, with 6 bases between them. This CDR3 contains 13 residues. Germline assignment: CDR1 LGHNT and CDR2 FRNRAP. CDR3 in DNA: TGTGCTAGTGGTTTGATGGAGAATCAGCCCCAGCATTTT. Translation gives CASGLMENQPQHF.

This chain joins TRBV10-1 and TRBJ2-5; D not resolved. The V end lost 0 bases, the J end lost 2 bases, and 7 bases lay between the germline ends. The CDR3 spans 14 residues. Germline V lookup: CDR1 WNHNN, CDR2 SYGVQD (reference sequence). Written as DNA, the CDR3 is TGCGCCAGCAGTGAGTCCTTAGGTCAAGAGACCCAGTACTTC. This sequence encodes CASSESLGQETQYF.

The CDR3 nucleotides are TGTGCCAGCAGCTTAGACAGATCCTATGGCTACACCTTC. Translated, it gives CASSLDRSYGYTF. The V and J genes are TRBV7-2 and TRBJ1-2; the D is unclear. CDR1 and CDR2 (germline): SGHTA, FQGNSA. This CDR3 contains 13 residues. Trimming stripped 1 base from V and 4 bases from J, with 7 bases between.

This clone is a singleton in its sample. This rearrangement joins TRBV5-8 to TRBJ1-5; D remains unclear. The length of the CDR3 is 11 residues. Per the germline V gene, CDR1 is SGHTS and CDR2 is YDEGEE. V was pared by 1 base and J by 5 bases, with 1 base between. The CDR3 reads CASSLYQPQHF. The CDR3 nucleotides read TGTGCCAGCAGCTTGTATCAGCCCCAGCATTTT.

The chain combines TRBV11-1 with TRBJ2-7, with D possibly matching TRBD1 (6 bases). Germline values: CDR1 SGHAT, CDR2 FQDESV (reference sequence). Trimming took off 2 bases at V and 5 bases at J, with 10 bases between the two ends. The CDR3 consists of 13 residues. The CDR3 region is CASSLQGSDEQYV. DNA for the CDR3: TGTGCCAGCAGCTTACAGGGGTCGGACGAGCAGTACGTC.

The V and J genes are TRBV19 and TRBJ1-3; D perhaps matches TRBD1 (5 bases). This CDR3 comprises 14 residues. Trimming removed 7 bases from V and 2 bases from J, with 12 bases in between. In germline, CDR1 is LNHDA, CDR2 SQIVND (reference sequence). The CDR3 bases are TGTGCCAGTAAAAGTTCAGGGACTGGAAACACCATATATTTT. It is translated as CASKSSGTGNTIYF.